These T cell receptor beta chains were read from a single sample in a study of CD8+CD57+ T cells in acquired aplastic anemia. MiXCR was run by TCRdb on the reads, yielding one entry per CDR3 protein. This sample carries roughly 190,000 distinct CDR3 sequences, 48% of them seen once, and the ten largest clones take around a tenth. Sequenced material: sorted CD4+, CD8+, or CD8+CD57+ T cells (not recorded which) from PBMCs. The receptors originated from a human donor with aplastic anemia. CDR3s include the opening cysteine and the closing phenylalanine or tryptophan. Fields, in order: D gene, J gene, clone size, V gene, CDR3 DNA, CDR3 protein. A D gene is named only where the DNA matches it firmly. Size is stated for part of the rows, as once, few or many counts, or as a class when the clone is expanded.

d_call: TRBD1; j_call: TRBJ2-7; clone_size: -; v_call: TRBV10-2; cdr3_nt: TGCGCCAGCAGTGAGCGAATCGGGACAGGCTCCTACGAGCAGTACTTC; cdr3_aa: CASSERIGTGSYEQYF
d_call: TRBD2; j_call: TRBJ2-5; clone_size: -; v_call: TRBV25-1; cdr3_nt: TGTGCCAGCAGTGATCTTTGGGGACTAGCGGGAGGAGAGACCCAGTACTTC; cdr3_aa: CASSDLWGLAGGETQYF
d_call: -; j_call: TRBJ2-1; clone_size: -; v_call: TRBV4-3; cdr3_nt: TGCGCCAGCAGCCAAGTCGGTAGCGGCAACAATGAGCAGTTCTTC; cdr3_aa: CASSQVGSGNNEQFF
d_call: -; j_call: TRBJ1-6; clone_size: -; v_call: TRBV19; cdr3_nt: TGTGCCAGTAGTACGGGCAGTAGTGAGATTTCACCCCTCCACTTT; cdr3_aa: CASSTGSSEISPLHF
d_call: -; j_call: TRBJ2-2; clone_size: few; v_call: TRBV7-6; cdr3_nt: TGTGCCAGCAGCTTATCAGGGACCGGGGAGCTGTTTTTT; cdr3_aa: CASSLSGTGELFF
d_call: -; j_call: TRBJ1-1; clone_size: -; v_call: TRBV7-9; cdr3_nt: TGTGCCAGCAGCGAATCAACAGGGACGAACACTGAAGCTTTCTTT; cdr3_aa: CASSESTGTNTEAFF
d_call: TRBD1; j_call: TRBJ1-1; clone_size: many; v_call: TRBV7-2; cdr3_nt: TGTGCCAGCAGCTTAGCGACAGGGGTCACTGAAGCTTTCTTT; cdr3_aa: CASSLATGVTEAFF
d_call: TRBD2; j_call: TRBJ2-7; clone_size: many; v_call: TRBV5-1; cdr3_nt: TGCGCCAGCAGCCGAGGACTAGCGGGATTTAGAAACGAGCAGTACTTC; cdr3_aa: CASSRGLAGFRNEQYF
d_call: -; j_call: TRBJ2-7; clone_size: -; v_call: TRBV10-1; cdr3_nt: TGCGCCAGCAGTGAAGTTGGCGAGGGGCCCAACGAGCAGTACTTC; cdr3_aa: CASSEVGEGPNEQYF
d_call: TRBD1; j_call: TRBJ1-2; clone_size: many; v_call: TRBV10-3; cdr3_nt: TGTGCCACCTGGGACAGGGGCGGCAGTGGCTACACCTTC; cdr3_aa: CATWDRGGSGYTF
d_call: -; j_call: TRBJ2-3; clone_size: -; v_call: TRBV2; cdr3_nt: TGTGCCAGCAGTGAACAAGGGGCGGATGCAGATACGCAGTATTTT; cdr3_aa: CASSEQGADADTQYF
d_call: TRBD2; j_call: TRBJ2-5; clone_size: -; v_call: TRBV20-1; cdr3_nt: TGCAGTGCTAGAGAAGCGGGGGCTCCTAAAGAGACCCAGTACTTC; cdr3_aa: CSAREAGAPKETQYF
d_call: TRBD1; j_call: TRBJ2-7; clone_size: few; v_call: TRBV10-3; cdr3_nt: TGTGCCATCAGTGAGTGGACAGGGGATAACGAGCAGTACTTC; cdr3_aa: CAISEWTGDNEQYF
d_call: -; j_call: TRBJ1-2; clone_size: many; v_call: TRBV28; cdr3_nt: TGTGCCAGCAGTGATGCAGGATACGGCTACACCTTC; cdr3_aa: CASSDAGYGYTF
d_call: TRBD2; j_call: TRBJ2-3; clone_size: many; v_call: TRBV7-2; cdr3_nt: TGTGCCAGCAGCTTAGCGGGAGGGCCAGCAGATACGCAGTATTTT; cdr3_aa: CASSLAGGPADTQYF
d_call: -; j_call: TRBJ1-1; clone_size: many; v_call: TRBV7-3; cdr3_nt: TGTGCCAGCAGCCCCCGGGCAGGCCAGGAGGGCACTGAAGCTTTCTTT; cdr3_aa: CASSPRAGQEGTEAFF
d_call: -; j_call: TRBJ2-2; clone_size: many; v_call: TRBV25-1; cdr3_nt: TGTGCCAGCAGCGCGACCTCCAGCCCCCGCGGGGAGCTGTTTTTT; cdr3_aa: CASSATSSPRGELFF
d_call: TRBD1; j_call: TRBJ1-1; clone_size: -; v_call: TRBV29-1; cdr3_nt: TGCAGCGTTGACCCCGGACAGGGTCGGGCTGAAGCTTTCTTT; cdr3_aa: CSVDPGQGRAEAFF
d_call: -; j_call: TRBJ2-6; clone_size: -; v_call: TRBV19; cdr3_nt: TGTGCCAGTACCTATCTTTCCTCTGGGGCCAACGTCCTGACTTTC; cdr3_aa: CASTYLSSGANVLTF
d_call: TRBD2; j_call: TRBJ2-7; clone_size: -; v_call: TRBV2; cdr3_nt: TGTGCCACCAAGCGGGAGGGCCTCGACAAGCAGTACTTC; cdr3_aa: CATKREGLDKQYF
d_call: TRBD1; j_call: TRBJ1-2; clone_size: -; v_call: TRBV19; cdr3_nt: TGTGCCAGTAGTATAGGGGCAGGGGGAGGCTACACCTTC; cdr3_aa: CASSIGAGGGYTF
d_call: -; j_call: TRBJ1-3; clone_size: few; v_call: TRBV20-1; cdr3_nt: TGCAGTGCTTACAGGGTCAACACCATATATTTT; cdr3_aa: CSAYRVNTIYF
d_call: -; j_call: TRBJ2-7; clone_size: -; v_call: TRBV24-1; cdr3_nt: TGTGCCACCAGTGATTTGCAGACAAGGACCTACGAGCAGTACTTC; cdr3_aa: CATSDLQTRTYEQYF
d_call: -; j_call: TRBJ1-2; clone_size: -; v_call: TRBV6-1; cdr3_nt: TGTGCCAGCAGCATCGACGGCTCGGGGGGAGGCTACACCTTC; cdr3_aa: CASSIDGSGGGYTF
d_call: -; j_call: TRBJ1-2; clone_size: -; v_call: TRBV4-2; cdr3_nt: TGTGCCAGCAGCCAGGAGGGAGAATGGGCACTTGGCTACACCTTC; cdr3_aa: CASSQEGEWALGYTF
d_call: -; j_call: TRBJ2-3; clone_size: -; v_call: TRBV10-3; cdr3_nt: TGTGCCATCAGTGAGTCTGGTGTCAGACACACAGATACGCAGTATTTT; cdr3_aa: CAISESGVRHTDTQYF
d_call: -; j_call: TRBJ2-7; clone_size: many; v_call: TRBV12-5; cdr3_nt: TGTGCTAGTGGTTTGGGGACTTCGAGGCTCTACGAGCAGTACTTC; cdr3_aa: CASGLGTSRLYEQYF
d_call: TRBD1; j_call: TRBJ1-2; clone_size: many; v_call: TRBV7-8; cdr3_nt: TGTGCCAGCAGCTTAGCCGGGACAGGGACAATTTATGGCTACACCTTC; cdr3_aa: CASSLAGTGTIYGYTF
d_call: -; j_call: TRBJ2-5; clone_size: -; v_call: TRBV2; cdr3_nt: TGTGCCAGCAAGGGGGGGGTGGGGACAGAGACCCAGTACTTC; cdr3_aa: CASKGGVGTETQYF
d_call: TRBD1; j_call: TRBJ1-4; clone_size: many; v_call: TRBV7-9; cdr3_nt: TGTGCCAGCAGCTCCTCCGGGACAGTTGAAAAACTGTTTTTT; cdr3_aa: CASSSSGTVEKLFF
d_call: TRBD2; j_call: TRBJ2-1; clone_size: -; v_call: TRBV15; cdr3_nt: TGTGCCACCAGCAGAGGGTGGACTAGCGTGACCGACAATGAGCAGTTCTTC; cdr3_aa: CATSRGWTSVTDNEQFF
d_call: -; j_call: TRBJ2-1; clone_size: many; v_call: TRBV5-1; cdr3_nt: TGCGCCAGCAGCCCGGTATGGGTGGGGGACAATGAGCAGTTCTTC; cdr3_aa: CASSPVWVGDNEQFF
d_call: -; j_call: TRBJ1-1; clone_size: -; v_call: TRBV25-1; cdr3_nt: TGTGCCAGCAGTACCTACTGGACAGAGAACACTGAAGCTTTCTTT; cdr3_aa: CASSTYWTENTEAFF
d_call: -; j_call: TRBJ1-2; clone_size: -; v_call: TRBV7-4; cdr3_nt: TGTGCCAGCAGCACCGGTCGGCATGGCTACACCTTC; cdr3_aa: CASSTGRHGYTF
d_call: TRBD1; j_call: TRBJ2-1; clone_size: -; v_call: TRBV24-1; cdr3_nt: TGTGCCACCAGTGATAGGACAGGGCTCATAAATGAGCAGTTCTTC; cdr3_aa: CATSDRTGLINEQFF
d_call: -; j_call: TRBJ2-7; clone_size: few; v_call: TRBV7-2; cdr3_nt: TGTGCCAGCAGCTTAGGACTAGAATCCCAGTACTTC; cdr3_aa: CASSLGLESQYF
d_call: TRBD1; j_call: TRBJ1-1; clone_size: few; v_call: TRBV4-2; cdr3_nt: TGTGCCAGCAGCCACACCCTCGGGACAGGGGAAACTGAAGCTTTCTTT; cdr3_aa: CASSHTLGTGETEAFF
d_call: -; j_call: TRBJ1-5; clone_size: many; v_call: TRBV4-3; cdr3_nt: TGCGCCAGCAGCCAAGAGGAGGTCTATCAGCCCCAGCATTTT; cdr3_aa: CASSQEEVYQPQHF
d_call: TRBD1; j_call: TRBJ1-1; clone_size: -; v_call: TRBV3-1; cdr3_nt: TGTGCCAGCAGCCAAGGCAGGGGGCTTGAAGCTTTCTTT; cdr3_aa: CASSQGRGLEAFF
d_call: -; j_call: TRBJ2-3; clone_size: many; v_call: TRBV2; cdr3_nt: TGTGCCAGCAGGTTCGAGACTACGCAGTATTTT; cdr3_aa: CASRFETTQYF
d_call: TRBD1; j_call: TRBJ1-6; clone_size: few; v_call: TRBV4-3; cdr3_nt: TGCGCCAGCAGCCAAGCCCATTCACAGGGGGCCAAGAATTCACCCCTCCACTTT; cdr3_aa: CASSQAHSQGAKNSPLHF
d_call: TRBD1; j_call: TRBJ2-7; clone_size: -; v_call: TRBV28; cdr3_nt: TGTGCCAGCAGTTTAGAAGGGGGCGCCTACGAGCAGTACTTC; cdr3_aa: CASSLEGGAYEQYF
d_call: TRBD1; j_call: TRBJ1-3; clone_size: -; v_call: TRBV27; cdr3_nt: TGTGCCAGCAGCCCAACCCGGGACAGAGACTCTGGAAACACCATATATTTT; cdr3_aa: CASSPTRDRDSGNTIYF
d_call: -; j_call: TRBJ2-3; clone_size: once; v_call: TRBV20-1; cdr3_nt: TGCAGTGCTAGAGACGATGCAGGCAACACAGATACGCAGTATTTT; cdr3_aa: CSARDDAGNTDTQYF